Presented here are 14 T cell receptor beta chains from one specimen sequenced in a study of shared clonotypes between healthy human individuals. As defined, naive CD8 cells were CD45RO-negative and positively selected for CCR7, with terminally differentiated effector memory CD45RA+ cells excluded. TCRdb's table, derived via immunoSEQ multiplex PCR, lists solely in-frame clones and lacks some. The table includes about 2.1 million clones, 93% detected once. Material: naive CD8+ T cells from PBMCs. All receptors come from a man aged 18-30 years in good health. Some clones in this sample may be carry-over from other donors' samples.

The chain is built from TRBV7-9 and TRBJ2-1; TRBD1 aligns across 11 bases. This CDR3 has 15 residues. With V trimmed by 1 base and J by 6 bases, 2 bases remained unmatched. In germline, CDR1 is SEHNR, CDR2 FQNEAQ (reference sequence). CDR3 nucleotide sequence: TGTGCCAGCAGCTTAGGGACAGGGGGCATCAATGAGCAGTTCTTC. As protein: CASSLGTGGINEQFF.

As for this clone: The identical CDR3 is also encoded by other nucleotide sequences in the sample. The rearrangement uses TRBV10-3 and TRBJ1-1; no clear D. CDR3 length equals 11 residues. CDR1 is ENHRY and CDR2 is SYGVKD in the germline V gene. Trimming took off 6 bases at V and 5 bases at J, with 7 bases between the two ends. The CDR3 spells CAIREGTEAFF. CDR3 in DNA: TGTGCCATCAGAGAAGGGACTGAAGCTTTCTTT.

This chain uses TRBV19 with TRBJ1-1; D unresolved. The germline V gene encodes CDR1 LNHDA and CDR2 SQIVND (reference sequence). The CDR3 is 14 amino acids. Trimming cost V 3 bases and J 1 base, with 9 bases left between them. The CDR3 nucleotides are TGTGCCAGTAGTATTTTGGTAGGGAACACTGAAGCTTTCTTT. Translating it yields CASSILVGNTEAFF. Together with reference TRBV19 and TRBJ1-1, the CDR3 gives the full variable domain: DGGITQSPKYLFRKEGQNVTLSCEQNLNHDAMYWYRQDPGQGLRLIYYSQIVNDFQKGDIAEGYSVSREKKESFPLTVTSAQKNPTAFYLCASSILVGNTEAFFGQGTRLTVV.

This rearrangement joins TRBV5-8 to TRBJ2-7; tentative D call: TRBD2 (6 bases). CDR1 is SGHTS and CDR2 is YDEGEE in the germline V gene. CDR3 length: 14 amino acids. V was trimmed by 4 bases and J by 2 bases, leaving 13 bases between them. CDR3 bases: TGTGCCAGCAGCCCCTACGGAGGGGCCTACGAGCAGTACTTC. The encoded protein is CASSPYGGAYEQYF.

The sample holds one count of this clone. V gene TRBV12-5 combines with J gene TRBJ1-1, with D unclear. CDR1 and CDR2 from the germline V gene are LGHNT and FRNRAP. CDR3 size: 12 residues. Trimming took off 6 bases at V and 3 bases at J, with 8 bases between the two ends. CDR3 amino acids: CASGTGYTEAFF. Here the CDR3 DNA reads TGTGCTAGTGGAACCGGGTACACTGAAGCTTTCTTT. Together with reference TRBV12-5 and TRBJ1-1, the CDR3 gives the full variable domain: DARVTQTPRHKVTEMGQEVTMRCQPILGHNTVFWYRQTMMQGLELLAYFRNRAPLDDSGMPKDRFSAEMPDATLATLKIQPSEPRDSAVYFCASGTGYTEAFFGQGTRLTVV.

This clone was seen just once. This rearrangement joins TRBV5-4 to TRBJ2-2, with TRBD2 matching over 15 bases. Losses at the gene ends were 3 bases for V and 6 bases for J; bases not matched to a gene: 9. CDR3 size: 18 residues. Germline V gene data show CDR1 as SGHNT and CDR2 as YYREEE (reference sequence). CDR3: CASSSGLAGGLRAGELFF. For the CDR3, the DNA is TGTGCCAGCAGCTCGGGACTAGCGGGAGGTCTCCGCGCCGGGGAGCTGTTTTTT.

The chain recombines TRBV6-6 with TRBJ2-7, with TRBD1 matching 8 bases. Germline V lookup: CDR1 MNHNY, CDR2 SVGAGI (reference sequence). V lost 2 bases, J lost 3 bases, and 6 bases stayed unmatched. This CDR3 region has 15 residues. CDR3 loop: CASSYGTGGFYEQYF. CDR3 nucleotide sequence: TGTGCCAGCAGTTACGGAACAGGGGGGTTCTACGAGCAGTACTTC.

This rearrangement joins TRBV2 to TRBJ1-2; no reliable D call. The germline V and J ends were trimmed by 6 bases and 8 bases, with 16 bases remaining between them. The CDR3 covers 13 residues. Germline CDR1 and CDR2: SNHLY and FYNNEI. CDR3 loop: CASSPDPLLGYTF. CDR3 DNA: TGTGCCAGCAGCCCGGACCCGCTTCTCGGCTACACCTTC.

The chain recombines TRBV27 with TRBJ2-7; TRBD2 aligns across 9 bases. CDR1 is MNHEY, CDR2 SMNVEV, per germline (reference sequence). V trimming: 4 bases; J trimming: 0 bases; junction bases outside the gene matches: 19. The CDR3 is 20 residues long. The CDR3 region has the DNA TGTGCCAGCAGTTCCTGGACTAGCGAGAATGTTTGGGGGAGCTCCTACGAGCAGTACTTC. Protein product: CASSSWTSENVWGSSYEQYF.

V is TRBV5-4 and J is TRBJ2-7, with 7 bases identical to TRBD2. The V gene end was trimmed by 3 bases and the J gene end by 3 bases; junction bases not matched to a gene: 6. The germline CDR1 and CDR2 sequences are SGHNT and YYREEE (reference sequence). This CDR3 has 14 residues. The CDR3 coding sequence is TGTGCCAGCAGCTCGGGTGGGGGGGTCTACGAGCAGTACTTC. This codes for CASSSGGGVYEQYF.

This chain joins TRBV27 and TRBJ2-2, with a weak D call TRBD1 (6 bases). The V gene's germline CDR1 is MNHEY and CDR2 SMNVEV (reference sequence). The V end lost 2 bases, the J end lost 4 bases, and 8 bases lay between the germline ends. The CDR3 runs 14 residues. DNA of the CDR3: TGTGCCAGCAGTTTAATGGGGGCCACCGGGGAGCTGTTTTTT. Its translation is CASSLMGATGELFF.

J is TRBJ1-1 and V is TRBV18; D is perhaps TRBD1 (5 bases). CDR1 and CDR2 (germline): KGHSH, LQKENI. Trimming removed 3 bases from V and 0 bases from J, with 11 bases in between. This CDR3 comprises 15 residues. The CDR3 region is CASSPSKGMNTEAFF. The CDR3 bases are TGTGCCAGCTCACCTTCAAAGGGGATGAACACTGAAGCTTTCTTT.

V and J are TRBV19 and TRBJ2-7; 15 bases match TRBD2. The germline V gene encodes CDR1 LNHDA and CDR2 SQIVND (reference sequence). The length of the CDR3 is 15 residues. V shed 6 bases, J shed 3 bases, and the junction held 3 bases outside the gene matches. The CDR3: CASSGLAGGDYEQYF. CDR3 sequence (DNA): TGTGCCAGTAGCGGACTAGCGGGAGGGGACTACGAGCAGTACTTC.

This chain uses TRBV5-5 with TRBJ2-7, with D unresolved. With 2 bases removed from V and 4 bases from J, the gap between germline ends came to 16 bases. Germline lookup yields CDR1 SGHKS and CDR2 YYEKEE (reference sequence). CDR3 size: 15 residues. This CDR3 is CASSLHPSIGYEQYF. The CDR3, as DNA: TGTGCCAGCAGCTTACACCCCTCCATAGGGTACGAGCAGTACTTC.